The 11 T cell receptor beta chains in this list originate from one sample, sequenced in a study of shared clonotypes between healthy human individuals. Here immunoSEQ multiplex PCR was the method, and the copy in TCRdb shows in-frame clones only, minus some. Of some 1,100,000 clones listed, 75% to 80% were seen once; the top ten hold approximately 0.52%. The sequencing input was memory CD4+ T cells from PBMCs. Subset described: CD45RA-negative fraction. Receptors were obtained from a man between 18 and 29 years old in good health. Some clones in this sample may be carry-over from other donors' samples.

This clone was counted ten times or more. The V call is TRBV6-5, the J call TRBJ2-7; TRBD1 matches at 7 bases. This CDR3 spans 15 amino acids. CDR1 and CDR2 from the germline V gene are MNHEY and SVGAGI. Trimming cost V 0 bases and J 2 bases; bases outside gene matches: 4. The chain's CDR3 is CASSYSWQGAYEQYF. Here the CDR3 DNA reads TGTGCCAGCAGTTACTCCTGGCAGGGGGCCTACGAGCAGTACTTC.

This clone is a singleton in its sample. The chain is built from TRBV5-1 and TRBJ2-7; D may be TRBD2 (6 bases). Germline V gives CDR1 SGHRS, CDR2 YFSETQ. This CDR3 is built from 14 residues. The ends were cut back, 7 bases at V and 3 bases at J, with 17 bases in the middle. Here the CDR3 DNA reads TGCGCCAGCCGCGGGGACGCAGGCCGCTACGAGCAGTACTTC. Protein: CASRGDAGRYEQYF. The full variable domain, its missing parts supplied by reference TRBV5-1 and TRBJ2-7, is KAGVTQTPRYLIKTRGQQVTLSCSPISGHRSVSWYQQTPGQGLQFLFEYFSETQRNKGNFPGRFSGRQFSNSRSEMNVSTLELGDSALYLCASRGDAGRYEQYFGPGTRLTVT.

The chain has TRBV5-1 and TRBJ1-5; 7 positions agree with TRBD1. Germline V CDR1 and CDR2: SGHRS, YFSETQ. The CDR3 is 14 amino acids. The V and J ends lost 4 bases and 6 bases, in that order; junction bases with no gene match: 7. As DNA, the CDR3 is TGCGCCAGCAGCCCCAGGGGGGTGGGTCAGCCCCAGCATTTT. This translates into CASSPRGVGQPQHF.

The chain carries TRBV6-1 and TRBJ1-2; the D is unclear. CDR3 length: 14 amino acids. V lost 2 bases, J lost 3 bases, and 10 bases lay in between. The germline V gene has CDR1 MNHNS and CDR2 SASEGT. CDR3 in DNA: TGTGCCAGCAGTGAATCCGGCAGCTACTATGGCTACACCTTC. It encodes CASSESGSYYGYTF.

This sequence joins TRBV7-8 and TRBJ1-1, with D hard to call. The length of the CDR3 is 12 residues. Between the trimmed V and J ends, which lost 4 bases and 5 bases, there was a span of 8 bases. Germline V gives CDR1 SGHVS, CDR2 FQNEAQ. CDR3 in amino acids: CASSSGRTEAFF. The CDR3 DNA follows: TGTGCCAGCAGCTCCGGACGGACTGAAGCTTTCTTT.

Here the CDR3 DNA reads TGTGCCAGCAGTGCAAGGGGACGTCCTGGCAATGAGCAGTTCTTC. Protein sequence: CASSARGRPGNEQFF. V and J are TRBV25-1 and TRBJ2-1; D is possibly TRBD1 or TRBD2 (5 bases each). Germline V gene sequence: CDR1 MGHDK, CDR2 SYGVNS. Trimming took off 4 bases at V and 6 bases at J, with 16 bases between the two ends. The CDR3 totals 15 residues.

A remark on this clone: This probably arose from a read error, given a far larger clone one base away. The rearrangement links TRBV7-2 to TRBJ2-7; 11 bases match TRBD1. Germline assignment: CDR1 SGHTA and CDR2 FQGNSA. Germline trimming cut 4 bases from V and 3 bases from J; bases unmatched to any gene: 5. The length of the CDR3 is 15 residues. The CDR3 region is CASSSLGTGGYEQYF. The CDR3 nucleotides read TGTGCCAGCAGCTCCCTGGGGACAGGGGGCTACGAGCAGTACTTC.

The chain carries TRBV5-1 and TRBJ1-1; 12 bases match TRBD1. The V gene's germline CDR1 is SGHRS and CDR2 YFSETQ. This CDR3 has 18 residues. The junction had 6 bases not matched to a gene; V was cut back by 0 bases and J by 0 bases. In DNA, the CDR3 is TGCGCCAGCAGCTTGGTAGGGACAGGGGGCGGGATGAACACTGAAGCTTTCTTT. This sequence encodes CASSLVGTGGGMNTEAFF. Based on the CDR3 plus reference TRBV5-1 and TRBJ1-1, the full variable domain is KAGVTQTPRYLIKTRGQQVTLSCSPISGHRSVSWYQQTPGQGLQFLFEYFSETQRNKGNFPGRFSGRQFSNSRSEMNVSTLELGDSALYLCASSLVGTGGGMNTEAFFGQGTRLTVV.

The rearrangement links TRBV6-1 to TRBJ1-2; no reliable D call. The CDR3 totals 13 residues. Deletions cut 10 bases from V and 2 bases from J, with 14 bases between. Germline-derived CDR1 and CDR2 are MNHNS and SASEGT. CDR3 DNA sequence: TGTGCCATCCGAGGCTCGGGGAACTATGGCTACACCTTC. Its protein product is CAIRGSGNYGYTF.

The rearrangement links TRBV27 to TRBJ2-2; 10 nucleotides match TRBD2. Losses at the gene ends were 5 bases for V and 0 bases for J; bases not matched to a gene: 15. Per germline, CDR1 MNHEY and CDR2 SMNVEV (reference sequence). This CDR3 has 20 amino acids. The CDR3 spells CASSSHGTSALATNTGELFF. DNA for the CDR3: TGTGCCAGCAGTAGCCACGGGACTAGCGCTTTAGCCACGAACACCGGGGAGCTGTTTTTT.

The gene calls are TRBV6-5 and TRBJ2-2; 7 bases are shared with TRBD1. The germline gives CDR1 MNHEY, CDR2 SVGAGI. With V trimmed by 1 base and J by 4 bases, 3 bases remained unmatched. This CDR3 is 15 amino acids long. The CDR3 sequence: CASSYWAGGTGELFF. In DNA, the CDR3 is TGTGCCAGCAGTTACTGGGCAGGGGGCACCGGGGAGCTGTTTTTT.